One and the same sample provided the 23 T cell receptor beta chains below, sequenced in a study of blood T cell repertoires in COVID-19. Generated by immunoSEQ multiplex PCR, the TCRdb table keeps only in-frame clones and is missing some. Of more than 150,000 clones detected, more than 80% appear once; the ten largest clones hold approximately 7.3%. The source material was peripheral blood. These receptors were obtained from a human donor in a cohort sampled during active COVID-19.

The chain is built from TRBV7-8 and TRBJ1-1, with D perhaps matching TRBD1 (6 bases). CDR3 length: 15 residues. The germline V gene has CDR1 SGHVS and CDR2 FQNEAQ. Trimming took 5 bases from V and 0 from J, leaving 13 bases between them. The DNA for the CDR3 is TGTGCCAGCAGCCCCAGGGACACACTGAACACTGAAGCTTTCTTT. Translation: CASSPRDTLNTEAFF.

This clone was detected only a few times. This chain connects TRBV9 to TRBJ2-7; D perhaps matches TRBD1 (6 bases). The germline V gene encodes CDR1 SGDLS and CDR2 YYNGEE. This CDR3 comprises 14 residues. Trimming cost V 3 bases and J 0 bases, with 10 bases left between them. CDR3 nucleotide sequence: TGTGCCAGCAGCGGTTCGGACAGCTCCTACGAGCAGTACTTC. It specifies CASSGSDSSYEQYF.

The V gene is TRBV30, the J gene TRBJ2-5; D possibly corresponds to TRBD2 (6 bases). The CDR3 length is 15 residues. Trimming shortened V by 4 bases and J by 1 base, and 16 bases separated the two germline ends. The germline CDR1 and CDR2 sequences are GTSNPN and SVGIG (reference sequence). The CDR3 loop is CAWIPDSRGQETQYF. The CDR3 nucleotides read TGTGCCTGGATTCCTGATTCGCGGGGCCAAGAGACCCAGTACTTC.

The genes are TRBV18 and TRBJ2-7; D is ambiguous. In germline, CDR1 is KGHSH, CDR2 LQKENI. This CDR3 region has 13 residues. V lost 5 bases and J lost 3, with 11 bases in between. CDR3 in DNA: TGTGCCAGCTCATCCTCAGGTTACTACGAGCAGTACTTC. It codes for CASSSSGYYEQYF.

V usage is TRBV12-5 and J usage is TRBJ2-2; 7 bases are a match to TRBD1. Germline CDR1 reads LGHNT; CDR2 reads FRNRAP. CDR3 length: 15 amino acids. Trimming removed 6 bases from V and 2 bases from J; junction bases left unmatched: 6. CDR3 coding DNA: TGTGCTAGTGGGCGGTGGGACAGAAACACCGGGGAGCTGTTTTTT. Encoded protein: CASGRWDRNTGELFF.

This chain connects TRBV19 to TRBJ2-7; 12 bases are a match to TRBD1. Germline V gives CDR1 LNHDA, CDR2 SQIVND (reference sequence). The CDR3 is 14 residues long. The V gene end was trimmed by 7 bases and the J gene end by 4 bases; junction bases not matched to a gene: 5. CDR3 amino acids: CASTPGQGAYEQYF. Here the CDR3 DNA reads TGTGCCAGTACCCCGGGACAGGGGGCTTACGAGCAGTACTTC.

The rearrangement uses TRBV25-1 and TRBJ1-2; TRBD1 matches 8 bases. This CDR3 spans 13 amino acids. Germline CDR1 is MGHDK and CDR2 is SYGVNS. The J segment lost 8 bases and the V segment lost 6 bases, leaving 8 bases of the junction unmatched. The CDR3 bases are TGTGCCAGCAGCCCCGGACAGGGTCGCGGCTACACCTTC. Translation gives CASSPGQGRGYTF.

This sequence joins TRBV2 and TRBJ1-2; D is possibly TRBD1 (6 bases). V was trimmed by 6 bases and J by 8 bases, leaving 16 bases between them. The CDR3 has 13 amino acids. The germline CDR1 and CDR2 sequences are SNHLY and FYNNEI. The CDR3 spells CASRYRDFWGYTF. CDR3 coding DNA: TGTGCCAGCAGGTACAGGGATTTCTGGGGCTACACCTTC. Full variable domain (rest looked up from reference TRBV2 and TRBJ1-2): EPEVTQTPSHQVTQMGQEVILRCVPISNHLYFYWYRQILGQKVEFLVSFYNNEISEKSEIFDDQFSVERPDGSNFTLKIRSTKLEDSAMYFCASRYRDFWGYTFGSGTRLTVV.

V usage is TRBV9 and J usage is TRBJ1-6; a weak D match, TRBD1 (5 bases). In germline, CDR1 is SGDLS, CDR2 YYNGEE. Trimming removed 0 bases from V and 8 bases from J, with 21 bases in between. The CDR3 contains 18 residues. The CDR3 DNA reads TGTGCCAGCAGCGTAGCCGTCGGTGGGCAGGGAAGGCATTCACCCCTCCACTTT. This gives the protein CASSVAVGGQGRHSPLHF.

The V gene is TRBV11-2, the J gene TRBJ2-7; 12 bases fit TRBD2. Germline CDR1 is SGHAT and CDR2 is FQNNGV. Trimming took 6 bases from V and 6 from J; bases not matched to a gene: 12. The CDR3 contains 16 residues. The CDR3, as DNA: TGTGCCAGCAGTTTCTCCCCCCCTAGCGGGGGGGGCGAGCAGTACTTC. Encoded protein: CASSFSPPSGGGEQYF.

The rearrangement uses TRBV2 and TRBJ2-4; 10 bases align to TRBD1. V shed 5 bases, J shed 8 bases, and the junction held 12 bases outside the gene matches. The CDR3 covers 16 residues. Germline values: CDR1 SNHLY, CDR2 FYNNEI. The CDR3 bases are TGTGCCAGCAGTCCCCGGACAGGGGGTAAGAGATACATTCAGTACTTC. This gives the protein CASSPRTGGKRYIQYF.

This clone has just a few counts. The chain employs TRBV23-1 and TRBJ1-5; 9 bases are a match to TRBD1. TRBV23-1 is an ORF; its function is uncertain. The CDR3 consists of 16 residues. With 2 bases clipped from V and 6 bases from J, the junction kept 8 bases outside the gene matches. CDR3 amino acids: CASSQPPGQGPQPQHF. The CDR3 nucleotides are TGCGCCAGCAGTCAACCCCCGGGACAGGGTCCTCAGCCCCAGCATTTT.

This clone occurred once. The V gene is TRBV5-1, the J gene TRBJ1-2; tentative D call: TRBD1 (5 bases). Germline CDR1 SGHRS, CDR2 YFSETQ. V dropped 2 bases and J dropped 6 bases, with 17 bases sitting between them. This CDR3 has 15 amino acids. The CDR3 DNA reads TGCGCCAGCAGCTTTGCGGGACGGACCTTGAATGGCTACACCTTC. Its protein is CASSFAGRTLNGYTF.

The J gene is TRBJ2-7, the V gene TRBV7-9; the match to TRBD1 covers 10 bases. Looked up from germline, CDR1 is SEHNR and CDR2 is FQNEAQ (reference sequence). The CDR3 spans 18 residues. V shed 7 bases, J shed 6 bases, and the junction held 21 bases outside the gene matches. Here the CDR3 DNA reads TGTGCCAGCACTTTTAGGGGAATCGGGGACAGGGGCCCTACCGAGCAGTACTTC. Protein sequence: CASTFRGIGDRGPTEQYF.

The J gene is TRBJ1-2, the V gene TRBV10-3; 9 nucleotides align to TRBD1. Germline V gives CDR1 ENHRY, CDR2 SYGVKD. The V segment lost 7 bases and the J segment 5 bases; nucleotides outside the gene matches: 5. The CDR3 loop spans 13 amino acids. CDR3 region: CAIKPGQGYGYTF. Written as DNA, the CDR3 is TGTGCCATCAAGCCGGGACAGGGTTATGGCTACACCTTC.

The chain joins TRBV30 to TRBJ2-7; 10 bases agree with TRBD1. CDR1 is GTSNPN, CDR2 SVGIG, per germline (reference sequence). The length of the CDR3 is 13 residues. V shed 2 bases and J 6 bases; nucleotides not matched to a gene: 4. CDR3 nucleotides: TGTGCCTGGAGTCGGGACAGGGGAGGCGAGCAGTACTTC. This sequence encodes CAWSRDRGGEQYF.

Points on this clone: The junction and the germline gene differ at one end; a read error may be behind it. The CDR3: CASSPEGGQGAKKNF. In DNA, the CDR3 is TGTGCCAGCAGTCCCGAGGGGGGACAGGGGGCGAAGAAAAACTTC. The chain uses TRBV6-5 and TRBJ2-7, with 12 nucleotides matching TRBD1. This CDR3 has 15 residues. In germline, CDR1 is MNHEY, CDR2 SVGAGI.

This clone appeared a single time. This chain's CDR3 is CASSFVLEASTDTQYF. CDR3 nucleotides: TGTGCCAGCAGCTTCGTACTCGAAGCTAGCACAGATACGCAGTATTTT. This sequence joins TRBV7-9 and TRBJ2-3; D is uncertain. Germline values: CDR1 SEHNR, CDR2 FQNEAQ (reference sequence). The CDR3 spans 16 residues. Trimming took off 3 bases at V and 0 bases at J, with 13 bases between the two ends.

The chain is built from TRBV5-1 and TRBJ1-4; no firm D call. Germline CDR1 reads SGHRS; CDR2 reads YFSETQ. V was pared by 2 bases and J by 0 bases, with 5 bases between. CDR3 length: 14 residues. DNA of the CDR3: TGCGCCAGCAGCTTTCCGGCAACTAATGAAAAACTGTTTTTT. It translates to CASSFPATNEKLFF.

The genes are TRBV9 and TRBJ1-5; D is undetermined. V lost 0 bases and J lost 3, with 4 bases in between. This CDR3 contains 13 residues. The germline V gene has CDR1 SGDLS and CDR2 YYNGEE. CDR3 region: CASSVGPNQPQHF. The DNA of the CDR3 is TGTGCCAGCAGCGTAGGGCCCAATCAGCCCCAGCATTTT.

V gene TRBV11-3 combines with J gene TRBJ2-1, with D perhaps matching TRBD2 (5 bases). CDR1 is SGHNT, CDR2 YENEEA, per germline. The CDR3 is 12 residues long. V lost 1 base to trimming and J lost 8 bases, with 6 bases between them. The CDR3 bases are TGTGCCAGCAGCTTAGTCGGGGATGAGCAGTTCTTC. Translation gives CASSLVGDEQFF.

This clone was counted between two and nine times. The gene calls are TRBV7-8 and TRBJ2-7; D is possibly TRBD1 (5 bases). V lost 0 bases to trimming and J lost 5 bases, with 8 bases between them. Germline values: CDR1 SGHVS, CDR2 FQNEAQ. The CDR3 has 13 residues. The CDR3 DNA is TGTGCCAGCAGCTTAGCTGGGGCTCACGAGCAGTACTTC. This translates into CASSLAGAHEQYF.

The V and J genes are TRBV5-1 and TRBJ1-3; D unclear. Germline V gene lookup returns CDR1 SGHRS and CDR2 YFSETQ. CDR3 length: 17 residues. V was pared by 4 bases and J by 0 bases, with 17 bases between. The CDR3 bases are TGCGCCAGCAGCCAAGGACCTGGCGGGCTCTCTGGAAACACCATATATTTT. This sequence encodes CASSQGPGGLSGNTIYF.